This T cell receptor (beta chain) was identified during a study of OX40 agonist ivuxolimab in advanced cancers. Assay: immunoSEQ multiplex PCR; the TCRdb copy retains only in-frame clones and omits some. The sample lists about 62,000 clones; over 75% were seen once. The CDR3 loop spans 15 amino acids. After removal of 7 bases from V and 3 bases from J, the junction contained 9 bases not matched to a gene. Per the germline V gene, CDR1 is SNHLY and CDR2 is FYNNEI. This rearrangement joins TRBV2 to TRBJ1-5; 7 bases align to TRBD1. Here the sequenced sample was CD4+ or CD8+ T cells sorted from blood, taken in a trial of the OX40 agonist ivuxolimab. This TCR was recovered from an adult with an advanced solid tumor such as melanoma, head and neck, liver or kidney cancer. The CDR3 loop reads CASKRRQGDNQPQHF. The CDR3, as DNA: TGTGCCAGCAAGAGACGACAGGGTGACAATCAGCCCCAGCATTTT.